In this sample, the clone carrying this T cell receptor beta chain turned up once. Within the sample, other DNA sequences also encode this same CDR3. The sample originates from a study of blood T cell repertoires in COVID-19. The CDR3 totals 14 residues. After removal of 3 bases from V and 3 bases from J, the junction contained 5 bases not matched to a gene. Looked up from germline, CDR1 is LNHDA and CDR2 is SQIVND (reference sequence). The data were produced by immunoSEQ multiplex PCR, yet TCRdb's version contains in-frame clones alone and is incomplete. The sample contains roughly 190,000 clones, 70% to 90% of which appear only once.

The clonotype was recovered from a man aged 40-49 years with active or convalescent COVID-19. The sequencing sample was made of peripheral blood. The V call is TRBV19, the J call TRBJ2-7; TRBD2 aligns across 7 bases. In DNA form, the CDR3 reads TGTGCCAGTAGTATTGGTGGGGGGGGCTACGAGCAGTACTTC. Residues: CASSIGGGGYEQYF.